This paragraph reports one T cell receptor (beta chain). TCRdb independently ran MiXCR on the RT-PCR reads; one entry per CDR3 protein. The sample lists hundreds of thousands of distinct CDR3 sequences; 14% were seen once. This CDR3 spans 16 amino acids. V was clipped by 1 base and J by 5 bases; unmatched bases: 8. CDR1 is LGHDT and CDR2 is YNNKEL in the germline V gene (reference sequence). Sample: memory CD4+ T cells from blood. This sequence originates from a female donor in good health, serving as a healthy control. The chain recombines TRBV3-1 with TRBJ2-7, with TRBD2 identical over 10 bases. The CDR3 DNA is TGTGCCAGCAGCCAAGGGTTCAGCGGGAGGGGTGACGAGCAGTACTTC. Translating it yields CASSQGFSGRGDEQYF.